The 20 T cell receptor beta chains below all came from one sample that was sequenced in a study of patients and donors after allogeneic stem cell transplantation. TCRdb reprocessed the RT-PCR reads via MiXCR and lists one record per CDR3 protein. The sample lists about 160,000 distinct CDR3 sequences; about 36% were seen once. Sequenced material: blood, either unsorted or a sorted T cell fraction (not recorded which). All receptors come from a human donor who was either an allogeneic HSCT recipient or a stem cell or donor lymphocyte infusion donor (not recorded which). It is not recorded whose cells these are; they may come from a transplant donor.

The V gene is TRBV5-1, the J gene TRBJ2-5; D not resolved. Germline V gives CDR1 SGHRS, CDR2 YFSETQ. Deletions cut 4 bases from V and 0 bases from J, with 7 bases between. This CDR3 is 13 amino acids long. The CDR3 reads CASSLPNQETQYF. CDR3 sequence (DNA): TGCGCCAGCAGCCTACCGAACCAAGAGACCCAGTACTTC.

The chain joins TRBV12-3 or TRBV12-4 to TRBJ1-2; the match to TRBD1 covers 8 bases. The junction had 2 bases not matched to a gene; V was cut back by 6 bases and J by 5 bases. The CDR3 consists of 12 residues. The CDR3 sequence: CASRTGVYGYTF. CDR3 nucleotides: TGTGCCAGCAGGACAGGGGTGTATGGCTACACCTTC.

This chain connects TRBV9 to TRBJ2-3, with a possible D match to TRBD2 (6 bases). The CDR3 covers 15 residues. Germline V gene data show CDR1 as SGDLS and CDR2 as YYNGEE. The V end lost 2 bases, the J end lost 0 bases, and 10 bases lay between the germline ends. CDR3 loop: CASSVTSFSTDTQYF. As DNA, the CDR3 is TGTGCCAGCAGCGTGACTAGTTTTAGCACAGATACGCAGTATTTT. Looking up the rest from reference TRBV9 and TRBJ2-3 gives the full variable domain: DSGVTQTPKHLITATGQRVTLRCSPRSGDLSVYWYQQSLDQGLQFLIQYYNGEERAKGNILERFSAQQFPDLHSELNLSSLELGDSALYFCASSVTSFSTDTQYFGPGTRLTVL.

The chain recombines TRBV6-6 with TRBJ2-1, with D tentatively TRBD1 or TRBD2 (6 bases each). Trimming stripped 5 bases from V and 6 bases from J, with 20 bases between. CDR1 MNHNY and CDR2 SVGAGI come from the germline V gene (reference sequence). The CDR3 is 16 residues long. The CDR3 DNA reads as TGTGCCAGCAGTAAACCTCGGGGGCCCCCGGGCAATGAGCAGTTCTTC. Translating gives CASSKPRGPPGNEQFF.

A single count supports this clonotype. CDR3 coding DNA: TGTGCCAGCAGGAAGACGGGGACAATCCCCTACGAGCAGTACTTC. Protein: CASRKTGTIPYEQYF. The chain couples TRBV25-1 to TRBJ2-7; a possible D gene is TRBD1 (6 bases). V lost 6 bases, J lost 2 bases, and 17 bases lay in between. The length of the CDR3 is 15 residues. Germline CDR1 MGHDK, CDR2 SYGVNS.

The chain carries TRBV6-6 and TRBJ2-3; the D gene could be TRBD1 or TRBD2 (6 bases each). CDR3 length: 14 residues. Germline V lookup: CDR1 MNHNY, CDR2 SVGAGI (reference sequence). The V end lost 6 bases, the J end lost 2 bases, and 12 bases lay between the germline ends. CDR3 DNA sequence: TGTGCCAGCAGGCCGGGGGCCGACACAGATACGCAGTATTTT. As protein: CASRPGADTDTQYF.

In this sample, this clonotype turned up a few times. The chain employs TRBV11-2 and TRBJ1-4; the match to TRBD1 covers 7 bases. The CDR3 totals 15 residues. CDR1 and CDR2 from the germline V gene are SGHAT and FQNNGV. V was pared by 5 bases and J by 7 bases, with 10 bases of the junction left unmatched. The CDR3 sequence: CASSPRAGGSEKLFF. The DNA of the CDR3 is TGTGCCAGCAGCCCTCGCGCAGGGGGAAGTGAAAAACTGTTTTTT.

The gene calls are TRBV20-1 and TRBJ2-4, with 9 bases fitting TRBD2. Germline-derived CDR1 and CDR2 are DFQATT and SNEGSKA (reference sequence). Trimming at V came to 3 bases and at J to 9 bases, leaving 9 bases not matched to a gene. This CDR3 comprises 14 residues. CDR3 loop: CSASPQRGEGIQYF. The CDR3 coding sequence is TGCAGTGCTAGTCCCCAGCGGGGGGAGGGCATTCAGTACTTC.

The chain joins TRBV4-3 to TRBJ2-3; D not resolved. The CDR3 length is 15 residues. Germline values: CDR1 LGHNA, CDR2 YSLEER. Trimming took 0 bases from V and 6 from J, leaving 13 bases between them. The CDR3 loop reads CASSQDQRSVDTQYF. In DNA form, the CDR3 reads TGCGCCAGCAGCCAAGATCAGCGTTCGGTGGATACGCAGTATTTT.

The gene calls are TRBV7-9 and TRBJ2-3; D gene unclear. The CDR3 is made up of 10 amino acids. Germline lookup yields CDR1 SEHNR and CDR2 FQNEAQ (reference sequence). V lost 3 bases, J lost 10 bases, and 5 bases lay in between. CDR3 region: CASSFPSQYF. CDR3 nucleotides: TGTGCCAGCAGCTTCCCATCGCAGTATTTT.

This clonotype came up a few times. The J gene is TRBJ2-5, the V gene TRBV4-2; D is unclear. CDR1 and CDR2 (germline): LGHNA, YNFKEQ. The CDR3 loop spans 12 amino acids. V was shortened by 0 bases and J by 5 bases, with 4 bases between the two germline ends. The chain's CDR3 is CASSQDLETQYF. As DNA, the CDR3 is TGTGCCAGCAGCCAAGATTTGGAGACCCAGTACTTC.

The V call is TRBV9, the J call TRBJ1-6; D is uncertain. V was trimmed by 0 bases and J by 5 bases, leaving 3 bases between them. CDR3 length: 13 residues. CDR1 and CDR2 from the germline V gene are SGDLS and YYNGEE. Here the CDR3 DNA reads TGTGCCAGCAGCGTAGATGATAATTCACCCCTCCACTTT. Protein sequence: CASSVDDNSPLHF.

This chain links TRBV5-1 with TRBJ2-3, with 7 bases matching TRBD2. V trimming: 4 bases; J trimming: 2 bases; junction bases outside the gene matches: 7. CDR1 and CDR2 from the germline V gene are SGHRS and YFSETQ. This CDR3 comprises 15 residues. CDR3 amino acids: CASSRTGGLTDTQYF. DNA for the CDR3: TGCGCCAGCAGCAGGACGGGGGGACTCACAGATACGCAGTATTTT.

As DNA, the CDR3 is TGCGCCAGCAGTCCGAGCCCCCTGGGATATGGCTACACCTTC. This sequence encodes CASSPSPLGYGYTF. The chain is built from TRBV5-1 and TRBJ1-2; D remains unclear. The CDR3 extends over 14 amino acids. CDR1 and CDR2 from the germline V gene are SGHRS and YFSETQ. Trimming stripped 5 bases from V and 5 bases from J, with 16 bases between.

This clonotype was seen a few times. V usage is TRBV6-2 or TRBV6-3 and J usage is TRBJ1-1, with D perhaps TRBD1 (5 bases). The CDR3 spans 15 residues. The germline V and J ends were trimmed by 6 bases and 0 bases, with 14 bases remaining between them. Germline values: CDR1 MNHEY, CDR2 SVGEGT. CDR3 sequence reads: CASRRGGPMNTEAFF. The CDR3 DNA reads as TGTGCCAGCAGACGGGGGGGACCCATGAACACTGAAGCTTTCTTT.

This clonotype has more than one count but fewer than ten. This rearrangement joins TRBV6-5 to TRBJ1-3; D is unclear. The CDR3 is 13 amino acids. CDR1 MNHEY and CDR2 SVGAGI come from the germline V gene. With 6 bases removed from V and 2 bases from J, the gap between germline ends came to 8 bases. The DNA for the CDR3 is TGTGCCAGCAGGGGAACTGCTGGAAACACCATATATTTT. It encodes CASRGTAGNTIYF.

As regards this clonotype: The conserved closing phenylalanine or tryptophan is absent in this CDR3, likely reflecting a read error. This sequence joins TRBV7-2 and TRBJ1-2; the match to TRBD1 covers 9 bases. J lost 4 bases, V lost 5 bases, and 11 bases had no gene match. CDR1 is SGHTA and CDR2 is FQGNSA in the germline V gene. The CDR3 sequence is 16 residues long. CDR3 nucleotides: TGTGCCAGCAGCCCCCTAGGGTACAGGGGGCCCTATGGCTACACCTCC. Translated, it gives CASSPLGYRGPYGYTS.

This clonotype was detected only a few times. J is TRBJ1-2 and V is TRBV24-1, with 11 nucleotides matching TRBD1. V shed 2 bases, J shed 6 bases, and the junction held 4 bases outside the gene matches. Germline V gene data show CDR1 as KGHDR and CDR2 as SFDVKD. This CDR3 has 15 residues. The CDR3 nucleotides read TGTGCCACCAGTGATTCCCTGGACAGGGGGCATGGCTACACCTTC. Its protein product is CATSDSLDRGHGYTF.

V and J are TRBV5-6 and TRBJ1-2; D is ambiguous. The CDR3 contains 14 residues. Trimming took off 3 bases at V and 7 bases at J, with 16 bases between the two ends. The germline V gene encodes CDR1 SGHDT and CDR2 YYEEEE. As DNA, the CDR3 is TGTGCCAGCAGCTCCGAGCGGACCATCCCTGGCTACACCTTC. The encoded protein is CASSSERTIPGYTF.

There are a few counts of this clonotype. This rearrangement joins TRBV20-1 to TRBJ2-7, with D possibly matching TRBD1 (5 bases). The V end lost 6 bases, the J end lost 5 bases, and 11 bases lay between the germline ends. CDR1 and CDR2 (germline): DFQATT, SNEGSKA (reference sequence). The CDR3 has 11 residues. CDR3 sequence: CSALLTDEQYF. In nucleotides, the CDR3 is TGCAGTGCCCTATTGACAGACGAGCAGTACTTC.